This TCR beta chain was identified in a study of shared clonotypes between healthy human individuals. About the research overall: Contributing individuals were a couple of females and three males aged 18 to 49. General study points: Owing to a small donor count, the genetic and exposure-history diversity represented was limited. Estimated clonotype richness was generally higher in naive than memory subsets.

As concerns this clone: Its matching antigen is unknown.

Deep level was the assay's run setting. This table comes from immunoSEQ multiplex PCR, and its TCRdb copy is limited to in-frame clones, with some not included. The sample contains under 650,000 clones, about 95% of which appear only once. The CDR3 has 14 residues. Looked up from germline, CDR1 is LGHNA and CDR2 is YNFKEQ. V lost 0 bases, J lost 1 base, and 3 bases lay in between. Sequenced sample: naive CD4+ T cells sorted from blood. Subset meaning: CD45RA+ positively selected. This TCR was sampled from a woman in her twenties or thirties in good health. The V and J genes are TRBV4-2 and TRBJ2-2, with D unclear. This CDR3 reads CASSQDENTGELFF. The CDR3 region has the DNA TGTGCCAGCAGCCAAGACGAGAACACCGGGGAGCTGTTTTTT.